A selection of T cell receptor beta chains follows, all from one sample in a study of blood T cells in healthy people across ages. Using its own MiXCR run on the 5' RACE reads, TCRdb lists one record per CDR3 protein. The sample lists 1.5 million to 2 million distinct CDR3 sequences, less than 50% occurring once. The sequencing input was blood. Every receptor here comes from a woman between 35 and 50 years old in good health. Each CDR3 is given with its conserved first and last residue. Each record gives: V gene, D gene, J gene, clone size, CDR3 DNA, CDR3 protein. D genes are given only for firm matches. The listing skips clone size in some rows; elsewhere it reads once, few, many or a size class.

TRBV28	NA	TRBJ2-7	NA	TGTGCCAGCAGCCGACTATCGGGGACGGATTACTCCTACGAGCAGTACTTC	CASSRLSGTDYSYEQYF
TRBV5-6	NA	TRBJ2-3	NA	TGTGCCAGCAGCTCATTACAGAGCACAGATACGCAGTATTTT	CASSSLQSTDTQYF
TRBV4-3	TRBD1	TRBJ2-1	many	TGCGCCAGCAGCCGGAGACAGGGGTCCTACAATGAGCAGTTCTTC	CASSRRQGSYNEQFF
TRBV9	TRBD2	TRBJ2-3	few	TGTGCCAGCACCGTACAGGCTAGCGGGATCACAGATACGCAGTATTTT	CASTVQASGITDTQYF
TRBV15	TRBD1	TRBJ1-1	NA	TGTGCCACCAGCAGAGGGGGGACAGGGAACACTGAAGCTTTCTTT	CATSRGGTGNTEAFF
TRBV9	NA	TRBJ2-5	few	TGTGCCAGCAGCGTCGGGATCCTGCAAGAGACCCAGTACTTC	CASSVGILQETQYF
TRBV15	NA	TRBJ1-2	NA	TGTGCCACCAGCAGAGACACCCCAGGGGCCTATGGCTACACCTTC	CATSRDTPGAYGYTF
TRBV4-1	TRBD1	TRBJ1-2	few	TGCGCCAGCAGCCAAGGAGCAGGGGGCCCTTACTATGGCTACACCTTC	CASSQGAGGPYYGYTF
TRBV20-1	NA	TRBJ1-2	NA	TGCAGTGCTAGCATCGATCCCGTCGGCTACACCTTC	CSASIDPVGYTF
TRBV20-1	NA	TRBJ1-1	NA	TGCAGTGCTGGGAGGGGAGCTTTCTTT	CSAGRGAFF
TRBV7-2	NA	TRBJ2-5	few	TGTGCCAGCAGCTTAGGGGGGGGACAGAGCCAAGAGACCCAGTACTTC	CASSLGGGQSQETQYF
TRBV29-1	NA	TRBJ1-2	NA	TGCAGCGTCCCCTCTGTAGGGTGGGGCTACACCTTC	CSVPSVGWGYTF
TRBV5-1	NA	TRBJ2-1	NA	TGCGCCAGCAGCTTGGTACAGGGTCGGGAGCAGTTCTTC	CASSLVQGREQFF
TRBV2	TRBD2	TRBJ2-3	few	TGTGCCAGCAGTGAAACCCTACTAGCGGGGGACACAGATACGCAGTATTTT	CASSETLLAGDTDTQYF
TRBV10-2	NA	TRBJ2-3	NA	TGCGCCAGCAGTGAGTTAGCAGCTAGCACAGATACGCAGTATTTT	CASSELAASTDTQYF
TRBV6-6	TRBD2	TRBJ2-3	NA	TGTGCCAGCCGCCCGGCTAGCGGGGTGAACACAGATACGCAGTATTTT	CASRPASGVNTDTQYF
TRBV4-3	TRBD2	TRBJ2-1	NA	TGCGCCAGCAGCCAAGTGGGTAGCGGGGGTGGCAATGAGCAGTTCTTC	CASSQVGSGGGNEQFF
TRBV27	NA	TRBJ2-5	NA	TGTGCCAGCCGCGATCCGGGGGTTGAGACCCAGTACTTC	CASRDPGVETQYF